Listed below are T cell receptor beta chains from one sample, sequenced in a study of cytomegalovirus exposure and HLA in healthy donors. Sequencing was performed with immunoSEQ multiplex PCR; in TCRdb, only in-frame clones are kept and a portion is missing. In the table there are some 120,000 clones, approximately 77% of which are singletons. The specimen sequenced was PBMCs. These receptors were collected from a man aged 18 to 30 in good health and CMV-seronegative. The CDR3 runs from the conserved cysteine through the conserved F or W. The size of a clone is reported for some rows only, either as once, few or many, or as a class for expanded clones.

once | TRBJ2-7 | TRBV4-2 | CASSQERLGGDYEQYF
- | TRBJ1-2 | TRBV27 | CASSPRGRASNYGYTF
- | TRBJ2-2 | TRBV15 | CATSRDSPGTGELFF
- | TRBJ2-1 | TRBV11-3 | CASGWGGRYNEQFF
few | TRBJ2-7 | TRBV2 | CASKSIRQGGSEQYF
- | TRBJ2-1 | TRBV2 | CASLEPMASGVFNEQFF
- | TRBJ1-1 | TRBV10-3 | CAIGSSNTEAFF
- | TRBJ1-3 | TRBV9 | CASSVEATNSGNTIYF
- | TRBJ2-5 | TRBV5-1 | CASSLGQGGETQYF
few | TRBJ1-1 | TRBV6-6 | CASRKGGNTEAFF
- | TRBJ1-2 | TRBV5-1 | CASSVDRGRFGYTF
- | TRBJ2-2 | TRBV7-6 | CGVSNTGELFF
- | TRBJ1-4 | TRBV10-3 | CAISEGGLDNEKLFF
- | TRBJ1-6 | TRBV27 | CASRHIEAGGNNSPLHF